The entry that follows covers one T cell receptor (beta chain) sequence. There is no known antigen for this receptor. Base qualities are not at hand, and no much larger clone is one base apart. These data come from a study of blood T cells in healthy people across ages (dated by TCRdb to the mid-2010s). Study-level background: Template switching captured roughly one uniquely barcoded TCR beta cDNA molecule per two T cells in model experiments. Age-related changes in TCR beta repertoire diversity were measured in the study by deep sequencing normalized with unique cDNA molecular identifiers. The donors were divided into four age groups: young (average approximately 17 years), middle-aged (roughly 42), aged (roughly 66) and long-lived (roughly 82). To avoid experimental bias, donors of different ages were randomly spread across the sequencing lanes. The study analyzed two additional independent replicas of 1 million unique cDNA reads from the same blood draw for two donors, one aged 18 to 29 and one aged 80 or older.

Library preparation used 5' RACE. Sequencing used an Illumina HiSeq 2500. A second PCR of roughly 7 to 12 cycles was performed with a sample-barcoded 5' primer and a J-beta primer mix. A template-switch 5' adaptor carrying 12 random nucleotides introduced a unique molecular identifier onto each TCR beta cDNA molecule. Each sample yielded at least 2.5 million CDR3-containing paired-end reads. First-strand cDNA was synthesized from all RNA with the Mint cDNA synthesis kit, primed by a TRBC-specific oligonucleotide. Following uracil-DNA glycosylase treatment, a first 18-cycle PCR with universal primers M1SS and BC2_uni_R was performed on all cDNA. The study's processing was this. For normalization, 1 million high-quality reads, each with a distinct molecular identifier, were randomly selected from each sample. Instead of being binned into consensus sequences, reads that shared molecular identifiers were thrown out. MiTCR, set to a Q25 quality threshold and the strictest error-elimination algorithm, was used for CDR3 identification, clonotype clustering and error correction. Lower-bound total TCR beta diversity was estimated with a nonparametric unseen species model using Euler transformation. TCRdb itself trimmed the public reads at Q25 with fastp, ran MiXCR and retained productive beta chains. Each CDR3 protein appears once, grouped with its most common genes and DNA. TCRdb, not the original authors, processed these V and J calls. Within this sample are approximately 1.5 million distinct CDR3 sequences, with roughly 43% of them counted one time only. The ten largest account for about 4% of the sample.

The paper's findings and limits, for the study overall: As age increased, observed TCR beta diversity per million T cells dropped in a roughly linear way, and a significant reduction was already evident by age about 40. Observed TCR beta diversity correlated strongly with the percentage of naive T cells measured by flow cytometry. Because profiling used bulk unsorted PBMCs, naive and antigen-experienced compartments could not be compared conclusively. Compared with the aged group, more naive CD4+ T cells, fewer expanded clones and increased TCR diversity were shown by the long-lived group, suggesting age selection. Because the CMV infection status of the donors was unknown, age-related changes in expanded clonotypes may potentially have been confounded. Estimates of total diversity based on one million sequenced T cells were regarded as lower bounds and as underestimates.

The donors were 40 or so Caucasian individuals from Russia, aged 6 to 90 years, who were systemically healthy. Around 9.8 milliliters of peripheral blood were collected from each donor into EDTA-treated Vacutainer tubes. Ficoll-Paque density-gradient centrifugation was used to isolate PBMCs, with at least 6 million obtained per sample. Trizol reagent was used to extract total RNA from PBMCs, with at least 6 micrograms per sample. For every donor, an aliquot of PBMCs went through flow cytometry to measure the percentages of naive CD45RAhigh/CD27high T cells. The source material was blood. The receptor was derived from a woman aged 18 to 35 in good health.

The nucleotides read TGTGCCACCAGGAGTATGCACAGCTCCTACGAGCAGTACTTC. Its protein reads: CATRSMHSSYEQYF. The rearrangement combines TRBV25-1 with TRBJ2-7, with the D gene call left open. CDR1 MGHDK and CDR2 SYGVNS were looked up in the germline V gene. V was cut back by 10 bases and J by 0 bases, leaving a gap of 16 bases between them. Measured from the cysteine to the phenylalanine, the CDR3 is 14 residues long. The entry retains the CDR3 DNA only, 42 bases that are in frame from base 1.